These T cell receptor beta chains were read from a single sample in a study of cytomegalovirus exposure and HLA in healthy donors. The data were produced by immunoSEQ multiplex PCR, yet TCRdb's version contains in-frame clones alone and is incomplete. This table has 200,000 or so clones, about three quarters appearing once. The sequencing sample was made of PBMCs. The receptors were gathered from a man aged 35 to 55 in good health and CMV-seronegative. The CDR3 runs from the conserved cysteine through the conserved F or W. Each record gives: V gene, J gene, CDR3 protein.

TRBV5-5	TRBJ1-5	CASSHRTDPLDQPQHF
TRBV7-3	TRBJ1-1	CASSLTGASTEAFF
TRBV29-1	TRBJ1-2	CSVVTGTGYGYTF
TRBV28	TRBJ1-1	CASSLRQGNTEAFF
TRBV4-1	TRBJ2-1	CASSQEGASEQFF
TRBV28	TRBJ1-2	CASSLGGGVIYGYTF
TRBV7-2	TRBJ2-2	CASSPTQNTGELFF
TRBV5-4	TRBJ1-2	CASSLAGDGEYGYTF
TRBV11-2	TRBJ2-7	CASSPLGRGGEQYF
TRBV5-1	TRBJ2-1	CASRPSGINNEQFF
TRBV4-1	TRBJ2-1	CASSSPRAGVGNEQFF
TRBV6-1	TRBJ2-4	CASSESGNDRYIQYF
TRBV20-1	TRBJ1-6	CSAPSDSPLHF
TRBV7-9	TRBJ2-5	CATAGGPETQYF
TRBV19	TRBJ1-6	CASSIDRDSASPLHF
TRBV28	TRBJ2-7	CASSSDRDDEQYF